Following are 2 T cell receptor beta chains from one sample sequenced in a study of technical replicates of blood from several donors. Method: immunoSEQ multiplex PCR; TCRdb's copy keeps in-frame clones and lacks some. Of 100,000 or so clones in the sample, about 96% were seen once. Material: T cells isolated from PBMCs. These receptors were obtained from a human donor in good health.

The rearrangement uses TRBV15 and TRBJ2-1, with 8 positions matching TRBD2. With 5 bases clipped from V and 7 bases from J, the junction kept 7 bases outside the gene matches. The V gene's germline CDR1 is LNHNV and CDR2 YYDKDF (reference sequence). The CDR3 is 14 residues long. The CDR3 DNA sequence: TGTGCCACCAGCCCCACAGCGGGAGAGAATGAGCAGTTCTTC. Amino acid sequence: CATSPTAGENEQFF.

This rearrangement joins TRBV27 to TRBJ2-7; no clear D gene. The CDR3 sequence is 14 residues long. V shed 4 bases and J shed 4 bases, with 14 bases lying between them. Per the germline V gene, CDR1 is MNHEY and CDR2 is SMNVEV (reference sequence). CDR3 region: CASSSQMSVYEQYF. The CDR3 bases are TGTGCCAGCAGTTCCCAAATGAGCGTGTACGAGCAGTACTTC.